This note documents a single T cell receptor (beta chain) sequence. This clonotype was counted at least ten times. It has no known antigen specificity. Base-call qualities are not available, and no considerably larger clone is one nucleotide away. These data are taken from a study of T cells in Graves' hyperthyroidism and ophthalmopathy (dated by TCRdb to between 2018 and 2021). General notes on the study: Peripheral blood was collected at initial diagnosis, before any treatment. For training and testing, the 100 or so patients in the discovery cohort were randomly divided in a 7:3 ratio. TCR V-J signatures able to tell the groups apart were searched for in a discovery cohort of 100 patients, of whom approximately 40 had Graves' ophthalmopathy and about 55 had stable Graves' hyperthyroidism. Thyroid tissue and blood T-cell repertoires from six Graves' hyperthyroidism patients were also compared in the study. The paper reports TCR Vbeta CDR3 sequencing of fewer than 150 peripheral blood samples: over 40 ophthalmopathy, fewer than 85 hyperthyroidism and roughly 17 progressor patients. Following sampling, methimazole starting at 30 mg daily was given to hyperthyroidism patients, and high-dose intravenous methylprednisolone was given to ophthalmopathy patients. Prospective prediction of ophthalmopathy was tested in an independent validation cohort consisting of about 19 hyperthyroidism patients and approximately 16 patients who later progressed to ophthalmopathy. General findings and caveats noted by the study authors: Most expanded thyroid clonotypes (frequency above 0.001) were also found in blood, which suggests that blood repertoires may mirror thyroid immune responses. Ophthalmopathy was separated from stable hyperthyroidism by a 13 V-J signature model, with around 90% sensitivity and roughly 81% specificity obtained in cross-validation and 80%/75% obtained in testing. During validation, the model predicted progression to ophthalmopathy a median of roughly six months ahead of onset, with approximately 70% sensitivity and less than 85% specificity. No statistical method was used to fix the sample size in advance, and group allocation was not hidden from the investigators.

The TCR beta CDR3 regions were amplified from RNA transcripts. A first-round RT-PCR of the TCR CDR3 used the HTBI primer set with the Qiagen OneStep RT-PCR kit. Libraries were constructed in a second round of multiplex PCR, after which size selection and purification were performed. Paired-end sequencing of the libraries was performed with 100 bp reads on an Illumina HiSeq2000. As for the original processing: SOAPnuke was used to process the raw data, throwing out any read that contained adapters or uncalled bases, had a mean Phred below 15, or lacked an exact constant-primer or identifier match. COPE v1.2.5 was used to merge high-quality paired reads, and clonotypes were defined as unique nucleotide sequences. MiTCR v1.1 was used to align the clonotypes against IMGT TRBV, TRBD and TRBJ reference segments. Analysis was restricted to V-J combinations with a frequency above 0.0001, which covered roughly 99% of repertoires. The TCS score was defined as the ratio of F50 (clonal expansion) to E x V (chaos), calculated using BLOSUM62-based TCRdist between CDR3 peptides within each V-J. Welch's t-statistics and random forest reduced just over 500 V-J features to 10 to 15, which were used in a naive Bayes classifier (R e1071). TCRdb cleaned the public reads at Q25 with fastp, built clones with MiXCR and kept in-frame beta chains. A single entry per CDR3 protein holds the most common genes and DNA from its merged rows. TCRdb, not the authors, supplied the V and J calls. For this sample the table gives roughly 420,000 distinct CDR3 sequences, of which about a sixth were detected only once. The ten largest clones add up to around 7% of the sample.

Graves' hyperthyroidism was defined as stable when no progression to ophthalmopathy occurred over 18 months of follow-up. The hyperthyroidism patients were between 18 and 65 years old and newly diagnosed, with a disease duration of less than 2 months. The study excluded patients with uncontrolled infections, other autoimmune diseases, pregnancy or lactation. Clinical symptoms, serum thyroxine and TRAb, thyroid ultrasound, and orbital computed tomography formed the basis for the diagnoses. PBMCs were isolated from about 9.2 ml of fresh peripheral blood by Ficoll-Paque density gradient centrifugation. Total RNA was extracted using Trizol reagent, and RNA quality was assessed on an Agilent 2100 Bioanalyzer. The V and J ends are trimmed by 7 bases and 6 bases, leaving 21 bases between them. Measured from the cysteine to the phenylalanine, the CDR3 is 15 residues long. Here the CDR3 DNA is all that survives: 45 bases in frame from base 1. CDR1 and CDR2 (ENHRY, SYGVKD) derive from the germline V gene.

The sequenced sample was blood. This sequence was found in a woman aged 18 to 35 with Graves' hyperthyroidism. The V and J genes are TRBV10-3 and TRBJ1-2; the D gene remains uncertain. The bases are TGTGCCATCACGATAAACCCGGGCTCCCTTGATGGCTACACCTTC. It is translated as CAITINPGSLDGYTF.